The next 6 T cell receptor beta chains were all read from a single sample in a study of OX40 agonist ivuxolimab in advanced cancers. To prepare the library, the immunoSEQ multiplex PCR assay was applied. TCRdb mirrors the immuneACCESS table, restricted to in-frame sequences. Some clones are absent from its copies; in checked studies, under half trace to an unresolved V gene, and the reason for the others is unknown. This sample gives 43,000 or so clones in total; about nine tenths of them show up just once. 6% of the sample rests with the top ten. Specimen: CD4+ or CD8+ T cells sorted from blood, collected in a trial of the OX40 agonist ivuxolimab. These TCRs come from an adult with an advanced solid tumor such as melanoma, head and neck, liver or kidney cancer.

The chain is built from TRBV6-6 and TRBJ2-4; D unresolved. In germline, CDR1 is MNHNY, CDR2 SVGAGI (reference sequence). This CDR3 has 16 amino acids. The V and J ends lost 8 bases and 0 bases respectively, with 17 bases between them. The CDR3: CASWSPFGLAKNIQYF. The CDR3 coding sequence is TGTGCCAGCTGGTCCCCCTTCGGGCTAGCCAAAAACATTCAGTACTTC.

The chain recombines TRBV28 with TRBJ1-2; D not certain. V was cut by 5 bases and J by 0 bases, with 10 bases left in between. Germline CDR1 is MDHEN and CDR2 is SYDVKM. This CDR3 contains 14 residues. CDR3 nucleotide sequence: TGTGCCAGCAGTCCCGATCCTCCTAACTATGGCTACACCTTC. Encoded protein: CASSPDPPNYGYTF.

CDR3 amino acids: CASSLGRGRGEKLFF. The CDR3, as DNA: TGCGCCAGCAGCTTGGGGAGGGGCAGGGGTGAAAAACTGTTTTTT. This sequence joins TRBV5-1 and TRBJ1-4; D might be TRBD1 (6 bases). The CDR3 sequence is 15 residues long. V lost 0 bases and J lost 7, with 13 bases in between. Germline assignment: CDR1 SGHRS and CDR2 YFSETQ.

The chain carries TRBV7-2 and TRBJ2-5; D call uncertain. CDR3 size: 14 residues. V lost 3 bases and J lost 1, with 9 bases in between. The germline CDR1 and CDR2 sequences are SGHTA and FQGNSA. CDR3 region: CASSFVSRQETQYF. CDR3 bases: TGTGCCAGCAGCTTTGTATCTCGCCAAGAGACCCAGTACTTC.

V is TRBV5-1 and J is TRBJ2-2, with TRBD2 matching over 7 bases. With V trimmed by 5 bases and J by 6 bases, 7 bases remained unmatched. The length of the CDR3 is 14 residues. Germline CDR1 reads SGHRS; CDR2 reads YFSETQ. CDR3 amino acids: CASRGEGPAGELFF. CDR3 nucleotide sequence: TGCGCCAGCAGGGGGGAGGGCCCCGCCGGGGAGCTGTTTTTT.

This clone was counted a single time. The rearrangement uses TRBV10-3 and TRBJ1-2; D remains unclear. The CDR3 is 16 amino acids. CDR1 and CDR2 from the germline V gene are ENHRY and SYGVKD. The germline V and J ends were trimmed by 6 bases and 7 bases, with 24 bases remaining between them. CDR3 coding DNA: TGTGCCATCAGCCCAGGACCGCAGGCCCTTAATGGTGGCTACACCTTC. Translating gives CAISPGPQALNGGYTF.